Below, one T cell receptor beta chain is given with its context. Antigen specificity is unknown. This entry belongs to a study of blood T cells in healthy people across ages. Study conclusions and caveats: Higher naive T cell percentage went strongly together with higher TCR beta diversity. Long-lived donors had more naive CD4+ cells and higher diversity than aged donors.

Germline trimming cut 6 bases from V and 2 bases from J; bases unmatched to any gene: 2. This CDR3 is 13 amino acids long. Peripheral blood, ten milliliters per donor, was collected. It was with a sample-barcoded 5' primer and a J-beta primer mix that a second PCR of about 6 to 12 cycles was run. Template switching added a 12-random-nucleotide identifier to every cDNA molecule. TCRdb reprocessed the 5' RACE reads via MiXCR and lists one record per CDR3 protein. The sample has hundreds of thousands of distinct CDR3 sequences, about 56% seen once. The sample comprised blood. This chain joins TRBV12-3 or TRBV12-4 and TRBJ2-7; 9 nucleotides align to TRBD1. This clonotype was obtained from a man aged 35-49 years in good health. CDR3 sequence reads: CASRWTGAYEQYF. The CDR3, as DNA: TGTGCCAGCAGATGGACAGGGGCCTACGAGCAGTACTTC.